This is a list of T cell receptor beta chains from one sample in a study of identical twins. TCRdb called the 5' RACE reads again in MiXCR, with one record for every CDR3 protein. The sample has about 250,000 distinct CDR3 sequences; about 8.3% are singletons. Separately, the same data were catalogued under a study of yellow fever vaccine responses in identical twins.

Sequenced input: CD8+ T cells sorted from blood. The receptors derive from a woman aged 18-29 years in good health. The CDR3 runs from the conserved cysteine through the conserved F or W. The D gene is left open where the match is weak. Clone size appears in some rows only: once, few, many, or a class for an expanded clone.

>.|.|TRBJ2-7|TRBV4-1
CASSPNHPHGGYEQYF
TGCGCCAGCAGCCCAAACCACCCACATGGAGGGTACGAGCAGTACTTC
>.|many|TRBJ1-3|TRBV12-3/TRBV12-4
CASSLPFDRGNTIYF
TGTGCCAGCAGTTTACCGTTCGACAGAGGAAACACCATATATTTT
>TRBD1|many|TRBJ2-1|TRBV27
CASSPGQNNEQFF
TGTGCCAGCAGTCCGGGACAGAACAATGAGCAGTTCTTC
>.|.|TRBJ2-2|TRBV5-1
CASSFFYRATGELFF
TGCGCCAGCAGCTTTTTTTACCGCGCCACCGGGGAGCTGTTTTTT
>.|many|TRBJ1-2|TRBV12-3/TRBV12-4
CASSLGTEGDGYTF
TGTGCCAGCAGTTTAGGGACAGAGGGGGATGGCTACACCTTC
>.|many|TRBJ2-2|TRBV4-3
CASSQDLAGELFF
TGCGCCAGCAGCCAAGATCTCGCCGGGGAGCTGTTTTTT
>TRBD2|many|TRBJ2-7|TRBV6-1
CASSPTSGSYEQYF
TGTGCCAGCAGCCCGACTAGCGGGTCCTACGAGCAGTACTTC
>TRBD2|.|TRBJ2-3|TRBV25-1
CASSDTLAKNTDTQYF
TGTGCCAGCAGTGACACACTAGCGAAAAACACAGATACGCAGTATTTT
>.|.|TRBJ2-1|TRBV30
CSLTGAYNEQFF
TGCTCTCTGACGGGGGCCTACAATGAGCAGTTCTTC
>TRBD1|.|TRBJ2-7|TRBV15
CATSRVGTGAQYEQYF
TGTGCCACCAGCAGAGTAGGGACAGGGGCTCAGTACGAGCAGTACTTC
>.|many|TRBJ2-3|TRBV9
CASSVEGTDTQYF
TGTGCCAGCAGCGTAGAGGGCACAGATACGCAGTATTTT
>TRBD1|.|TRBJ1-5|TRBV30
CAWTGGQNQPQHF
TGTGCCTGGACAGGGGGACAAAATCAGCCCCAGCATTTT
>.|few|TRBJ2-4|TRBV27
CASSLSTGPKNIQYF
TGTGCCAGCAGTTTATCGACGGGTCCCAAAAACATTCAGTACTTC
>.|many|TRBJ2-1|TRBV11-1
CASSQYSSYNEQFF
TGTGCCAGCAGCCAATATTCCAGCTACAATGAGCAGTTCTTC
>.|few|TRBJ2-7|TRBV5-1
CASSFGVDTYEQYF
TGCGCCAGCAGCTTTGGCGTTGATACCTACGAGCAGTACTTC
>.|.|TRBJ2-5|TRBV9
CASSVGGAKTQYF
TGTGCCAGCAGCGTAGGAGGGGCAAAGACCCAGTACTTC
>.|.|TRBJ2-1|TRBV5-1
CASSPTRALYNEQFF
TGCGCCAGCAGCCCGACTAGGGCTCTCTACAATGAGCAGTTCTTC
>TRBD2|many|TRBJ2-7|TRBV5-1
CASSLGLAGGIYEQYF
TGCGCCAGCAGCTTGGGATTAGCGGGAGGAATCTACGAGCAGTACTTC
>TRBD2|.|TRBJ2-1|TRBV24-1
CATRNGGAHEQFF
TGTGCCACCCGGAACGGGGGGGCCCATGAGCAGTTCTTC
>.|few|TRBJ1-1|TRBV7-9
CASSLALETVDTEAFF
TGTGCCAGCAGCTTAGCGCTCGAGACAGTGGACACTGAAGCTTTCTTT
>.|.|TRBJ2-2|TRBV5-4
CASSLYYTGELFF
TGTGCCAGCAGCTTGTACTACACCGGGGAGCTGTTTTTT
>TRBD2|many|TRBJ2-1|TRBV20-1
CSARHGGDHNEQFF
TGCAGTGCTCGCCACGGGGGGGATCACAATGAGCAGTTCTTC
>TRBD2|.|TRBJ2-1|TRBV4-1
CASSPIGLAVNNEQFF
TGCGCCAGCAGCCCCATTGGACTAGCGGTAAACAATGAGCAGTTCTTC
>.|many|TRBJ2-7|TRBV7-9
CASSPRDFYEQYF
TGTGCCAGCAGCCCCAGGGACTTCTACGAGCAGTACTTC
>.|many|TRBJ2-1|TRBV5-6
CASSLPGILDEQFF
TGTGCCAGCAGCCTCCCCGGGATATTGGATGAGCAGTTCTTC
>.|.|TRBJ2-3|TRBV28
CASSFPRELPTDTQYF
TGTGCCAGCAGTTTCCCAAGGGAACTCCCCACAGATACGCAGTATTTT
>TRBD2|many|TRBJ2-1|TRBV10-3
CAIRASGGTEYNEQFF
TGTGCCATCCGAGCTAGCGGGGGTACCGAATACAATGAGCAGTTCTTC
>TRBD2|few|TRBJ2-7|TRBV24-1
CATSGTSGGTSYEQYF
TGTGCCACCAGCGGAACTAGCGGGGGGACCTCCTACGAGCAGTACTTC
>.|few|TRBJ2-7|TRBV20-1
CSARDTTPREQYF
TGCAGTGCTAGAGATACCACCCCCAGGGAGCAGTACTTC
>TRBD1|few|TRBJ2-7|TRBV7-9
CASSLTGTGGVEQYF
TGTGCCAGCAGCTTGACCGGGACAGGGGGTGTCGAGCAGTACTTC